The TCR beta chain under discussion was sequenced for a study of blood T cells in healthy people across ages. Primers used in a second PCR of roughly 6 to 12 cycles were a sample-barcoded 5' primer and a J-beta primer mix. TCRdb re-called the 5' RACE reads through MiXCR, storing one row per CDR3 protein. This repertoire shows approximately 1.5 million distinct CDR3 sequences, approximately 32% found once; its top ten account for around 11%. Regarding the study as a whole: In these data, TCR beta diversity tracked strongly with naive T cell percentage.

Isolated per sample were at least 7 million PBMCs. The length of the CDR3 is 12 residues. Germline loops: CDR1 MNHNS, CDR2 SASEGT. Trimming cost V 5 bases and J 7 bases; bases outside gene matches: 4. This clonotype came up once. Antigen unknown. The sequenced sample consisted of blood. This TCR was sampled from a woman in her thirties in good health. The chain links TRBV6-1 to TRBJ1-1; 7 nucleotides match TRBD1. The CDR3 DNA sequence: TGTGCCAGCAGTTGGGACAGAATTGAAGCTTTCTTT. Translation: CASSWDRIEAFF.